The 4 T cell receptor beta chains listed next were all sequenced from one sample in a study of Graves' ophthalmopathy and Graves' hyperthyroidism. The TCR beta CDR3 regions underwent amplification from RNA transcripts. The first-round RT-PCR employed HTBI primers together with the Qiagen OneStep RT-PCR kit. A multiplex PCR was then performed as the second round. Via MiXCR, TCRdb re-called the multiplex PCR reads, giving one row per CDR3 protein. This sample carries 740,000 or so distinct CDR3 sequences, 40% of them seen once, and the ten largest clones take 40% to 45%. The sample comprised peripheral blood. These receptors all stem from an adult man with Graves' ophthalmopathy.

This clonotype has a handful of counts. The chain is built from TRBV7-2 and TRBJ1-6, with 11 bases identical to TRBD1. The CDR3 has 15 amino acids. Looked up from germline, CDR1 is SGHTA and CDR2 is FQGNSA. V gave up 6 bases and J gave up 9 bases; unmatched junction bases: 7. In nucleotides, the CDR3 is TGTGCCAGCAGTTATGGGGGGACAGGGGGTTCACCCCTCCACTTT. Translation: CASSYGGTGGSPLHF.

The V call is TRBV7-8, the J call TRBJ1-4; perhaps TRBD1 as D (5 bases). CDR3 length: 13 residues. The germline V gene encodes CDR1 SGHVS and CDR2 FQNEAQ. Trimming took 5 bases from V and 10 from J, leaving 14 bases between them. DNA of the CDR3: TGTGCCAGCAGCCTCAGGGATTTCGGAAAACTGTTTTTT. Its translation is CASSLRDFGKLFF.

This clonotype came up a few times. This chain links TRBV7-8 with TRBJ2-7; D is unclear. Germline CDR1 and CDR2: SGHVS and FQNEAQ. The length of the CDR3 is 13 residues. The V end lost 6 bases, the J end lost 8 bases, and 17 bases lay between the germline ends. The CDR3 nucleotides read TGTGCCAGCAGTTTGTACAGAGAAGGACAGCAGTACTTC. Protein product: CASSLYREGQQYF.

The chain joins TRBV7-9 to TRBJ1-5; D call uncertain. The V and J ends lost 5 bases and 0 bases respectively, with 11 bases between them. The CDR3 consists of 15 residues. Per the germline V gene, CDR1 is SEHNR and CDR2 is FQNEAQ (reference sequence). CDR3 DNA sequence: TGTGCCAGCAGCCCGAGGCTATATAGCAATCAGCCCCAGCATTTT. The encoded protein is CASSPRLYSNQPQHF.